What follows are 21 T cell receptor beta chains derived from one specimen sequenced in a study of blood T cell repertoires in COVID-19. Assay used: immunoSEQ multiplex PCR; TCRdb lists only in-frame clones, some missing. The data contain roughly 150,000 clones, more than 70% of them seen just once; the ten biggest clones take up about 2.6%. Source material: peripheral blood. Receptor source: a man aged 60-69 years with acute or convalescent COVID-19.

The chain carries TRBV5-1 and TRBJ2-1, with D possibly TRBD2 on 6 matching bases. Germline CDR1 SGHRS, CDR2 YFSETQ. The V and J ends lost 7 bases and 9 bases respectively, with 11 bases between them. CDR3 length: 11 amino acids. CDR3 protein: CASQEGGEQFF. The CDR3 DNA reads TGCGCCAGCCAGGAGGGAGGTGAGCAGTTCTTC.

This clone was seen only a few times. The chain recombines TRBV5-4 with TRBJ1-4; 8 nucleotides line up with TRBD1. With 3 bases clipped from V and 7 bases from J, the junction kept 11 bases outside the gene matches. The germline gives CDR1 SGHNT, CDR2 YYREEE (reference sequence). The CDR3 spans 16 residues. DNA of the CDR3: TGTGCCAGCAGCTCGGGTGGGACAGGTGTTAGTGAAAAACTGTTTTTT. Its protein is CASSSGGTGVSEKLFF.

J is TRBJ1-3 and V is TRBV18, with D unclear. Deletions cut 2 bases from V and 0 bases from J, with 8 bases between. The germline V gene has CDR1 KGHSH and CDR2 LQKENI. This CDR3 is built from 15 residues. The CDR3 spells CASSPTGSSGNTIYF. The CDR3 nucleotides are TGTGCCAGCTCACCAACCGGGAGCTCTGGAAACACCATATATTTT.

The genes are TRBV7-3 and TRBJ1-3; D gene ambiguous. The V end was cut by 0 bases, the J end by 1 base, with 4 bases between. The germline gives CDR1 SGHTA, CDR2 FQGTGA. The CDR3 consists of 14 residues. The CDR3 DNA reads TGTGCCAGCAGCTTAACGAGTTCTGGAAACACCATATATTTT. Amino acids: CASSLTSSGNTIYF.

The chain combines TRBV4-3 with TRBJ1-4; perhaps TRBD1 as D (6 bases). Germline assignment: CDR1 LGHNA and CDR2 YSLEER. Trimming shortened V by 4 bases and J by 8 bases, and 17 bases separated the two germline ends. The CDR3 is 15 residues long. CDR3 protein: CASSPGQTRWEKLFF. DNA for the CDR3: TGCGCCAGCAGCCCTGGACAGACCCGGTGGGAAAAACTGTTTTTT.

A single count supports this clone. The rearrangement joins TRBV6-5 to TRBJ1-5; 10 bases line up with TRBD1. Trimming took 7 bases from V and 9 from J; bases not matched to a gene: 9. This CDR3 has 14 amino acids. Germline-derived CDR1 and CDR2 are MNHEY and SVGAGI. CDR3 bases: TGTGCCAGCAACTTCCGGACAGGGGGAAGGCCCCAGCATTTT. This codes for CASNFRTGGRPQHF.

This sequence joins TRBV5-1 and TRBJ2-7; 9 bases match TRBD2. This CDR3 spans 14 amino acids. The germline CDR1 and CDR2 sequences are SGHRS and YFSETQ. Germline trimming cut 7 bases from V and 6 bases from J; bases unmatched to any gene: 11. The CDR3 spells CASFPGTSRSEQYF. The CDR3 nucleotides are TGCGCCAGCTTCCCCGGGACTAGCAGATCCGAGCAGTACTTC.

The V call is TRBV6-5, the J call TRBJ1-2; a weak D match, TRBD1 (6 bases). V shed 0 bases and J shed 6 bases, with 11 bases lying between them. From germline, CDR1 is MNHEY and CDR2 SVGAGI. This CDR3 region has 14 residues. This chain's CDR3 is CASSYSRRDNGYTF. The DNA of the CDR3 is TGTGCCAGCAGTTACTCGCGCAGGGACAATGGCTACACCTTC.

The genes are TRBV5-4 and TRBJ1-4, with D possibly matching TRBD1 (5 bases). CDR3 length: 14 amino acids. V was pared by 3 bases and J by 5 bases, with 11 bases between. Per the germline V gene, CDR1 is SGHNT and CDR2 is YYREEE (reference sequence). The DNA of the CDR3 is TGTGCCAGCAGCTCCCAGGGCGTCAATGAAAAACTGTTTTTT. This codes for CASSSQGVNEKLFF.

This rearrangement joins TRBV27 to TRBJ2-5; D unresolved. The CDR3 extends over 12 amino acids. CDR1 and CDR2 (germline): MNHEY, SMNVEV (reference sequence). V was pared by 5 bases and J by 5 bases, with 9 bases between. The CDR3 DNA reads as TGTGCCAGCAGTCCCCTCGGGGAGACCCAGTACTTC. It yields the protein CASSPLGETQYF.

This clone has only one observation. V is TRBV2 and J is TRBJ2-3; tentative D call: TRBD1 (5 bases). The V end was cut by 8 bases, the J end by 2 bases, with 11 bases between. The CDR3 is 13 amino acids. Germline assignment: CDR1 SNHLY and CDR2 FYNNEI. This CDR3 is CASARQLTDTQYF. For the CDR3, the DNA is TGTGCCAGCGCTCGACAGCTCACAGATACGCAGTATTTT.

A remark on this clone: An end of the junction differs from the germline gene, which may be a read error. The chain combines TRBV5-1 with TRBJ1-3, with D possibly being TRBD1 (5 bases). The CDR3 has 18 amino acids. Germline lookup yields CDR1 SGHRS and CDR2 YFSETQ. The CDR3 DNA reads as TGCGCCAGCAGATTGGGCGGCGGGACGGGGAACTCTGGAAACACCATATATTTT. It specifies CASRLGGGTGNSGNTIYF.

The rearrangement joins TRBV3-1 (or the pseudogene TRBV3-2) to TRBJ2-3, with 7 positions matching TRBD2. Per the germline V gene, CDR1 is LGHDT and CDR2 is YNNKEL (reference sequence). CDR3 size: 14 residues. V trimming: 5 bases; J trimming: 0 bases; junction bases outside the gene matches: 2. CDR3 in DNA: TGTGCCAGCAGCGGACTAGAAAGCACAGATACGCAGTATTTT. This codes for CASSGLESTDTQYF.

The chain recombines TRBV19 with TRBJ2-5; a possible D gene is TRBD2 (6 bases). The length of the CDR3 is 14 residues. Germline V lookup: CDR1 LNHDA, CDR2 SQIVND (reference sequence). Trimming removed 7 bases from V and 2 bases from J, with 14 bases in between. Written as DNA, the CDR3 is TGTGCCAGTAAAGAAGGAGGGGCGCAAGAGACCCAGTACTTC. Protein: CASKEGGAQETQYF.

The chain combines TRBV7-8 with TRBJ2-1; a weak D match, TRBD1 (6 bases). Trimming took off 5 bases at V and 12 bases at J, with 20 bases between the two ends. From germline, CDR1 is SGHVS and CDR2 FQNEAQ. The CDR3 sequence is 14 residues long. The CDR3 sequence is CASSRRQGSWPQFF. Written as DNA, the CDR3 is TGTGCCAGCAGCCGGCGGCAGGGGAGTTGGCCGCAGTTCTTC.

This rearrangement joins TRBV12-5 to TRBJ1-5; TRBD1 might be the D (5 bases). The CDR3 contains 14 residues. In germline, CDR1 is LGHNT, CDR2 FRNRAP. The ends were cut back, 4 bases at V and 4 bases at J, with 11 bases in the middle. CDR3 sequence (DNA): TGTGCTAGTGGTTCAACAGGAGCTAATCAGCCCCAGCATTTT. It yields the protein CASGSTGANQPQHF.

This clone occurred a few times. The genes are TRBV6-5 and TRBJ1-2, with 7 bases aligning to TRBD1. In germline, CDR1 is MNHEY, CDR2 SVGAGI. The CDR3 sequence is 15 residues long. V shed 5 bases, J shed 4 bases, and the junction held 10 bases outside the gene matches. The chain's CDR3 is CASSIRQGASYGYTF. CDR3 nucleotides: TGTGCCAGCAGTATTCGACAGGGCGCAAGCTATGGCTACACCTTC.

The CDR3 is CASSLQGQNTEAFF. CDR3 nucleotide sequence: TGTGCCAGCAGCTTACAGGGACAGAACACTGAAGCTTTCTTT. This chain uses TRBV7-8 with TRBJ1-1; D is possibly TRBD1 (6 bases). Germline assignment: CDR1 SGHVS and CDR2 FQNEAQ. Trimming took 2 bases from V and 1 from J, leaving 8 bases between them. The CDR3 has 14 residues.

The chain carries TRBV21-1 and TRBJ2-1; the DNA was not used to check the table's D call, TRBD2. TRBV21-1 is termed a pseudogene. The CDR3 consists of 17 residues. CDR3 in DNA: TGTGCCAGCAGCCCTCGTGTCAGCGGGGGGGCCTACAATGAGCAGTTCTTC. Translation: CASSPRVSGGAYNEQFF.

In nucleotides, the CDR3 is TGTGCCAGCTCGCTGGCCACCCTGGGACAGGGTTCACAGCCCCAGCATTTT. Translating gives CASSLATLGQGSQPQHF. The J gene is TRBJ1-5, the V gene TRBV18, with TRBD1 matching 9 bases. Germline assignment: CDR1 KGHSH and CDR2 LQKENI. Unmatched junction bases numbered 16, after V lost 6 bases and J lost 7 bases. There are 17 residues in the CDR3.

This rearrangement joins TRBV25-1 to TRBJ2-7, with a possible D match to TRBD1 (6 bases). CDR1 and CDR2 (germline): MGHDK, SYGVNS. The V gene lost 4 bases and the J gene lost 2 bases, with 9 bases spanning the gap. This CDR3 region has 13 residues. CDR3 residues: CASSGTVTYEQYF. In DNA, the CDR3 is TGTGCCAGCAGTGGGACAGTAACCTACGAGCAGTACTTC.